The 8 T cell receptor beta chains below come from one sample, sequenced in a study of post-analysis software for immune sequencing data. cDNA libraries of TCR beta carried unique molecular identifiers. TCRdb fed the PCR reads into MiXCR, producing one record per CDR3 protein. Of 150,000 or so distinct CDR3 sequences detected, roughly 40% appear once; the ten largest clones hold around 30%. Material: blood, obtained after autologous hematopoietic stem cell transplantation. The receptors derive from a girl between 10 and 17 years old with multiple sclerosis.

This clonotype has a handful of counts. The chain combines TRBV28 with TRBJ2-4, with TRBD1 matching 7 bases. The CDR3 consists of 13 residues. V shed 8 bases, J shed 4 bases, and the junction held 5 bases outside the gene matches. Germline assignment: CDR1 MDHEN and CDR2 SYDVKM. The CDR3 DNA sequence: TGTGCCAGCCTCCGGACAGGAAAAAACATTCAGTACTTC. Its protein product is CASLRTGKNIQYF.

This clonotype was observed a handful of times. The CDR3 sequence is CASSLQRGKDEQYF. CDR3 nucleotide sequence: TGTGCCAGCAGCTTACAACGCGGTAAGGACGAGCAGTACTTC. The chain carries TRBV7-2 and TRBJ2-7; D ambiguous. V dropped 2 bases and J dropped 5 bases, with 13 bases sitting between them. CDR1 is SGHTA, CDR2 FQGNSA, per germline. The CDR3 contains 14 residues. The complete variable domain, with remaining parts taken from reference TRBV7-2 and TRBJ2-7, reads GAGVSQSPSNKVTEKGKDVELRCDPISGHTALYWYRQSLGQGLEFLIYFQGNSAPDKSGLPSDRFSAERTGGSVSTLTIQRTQQEDSAVYLCASSLQRGKDEQYFGPGTRLTVT.

The rearrangement uses TRBV28 and TRBJ2-4; unclear D gene. V was clipped by 3 bases and J by 0 bases, with 12 bases between them. CDR1 is MDHEN, CDR2 SYDVKM, per germline. This CDR3 is 16 amino acids long. The CDR3, as DNA: TGTGCCAGCAGTTTCTCGGCAGCCCTAGCCAAAAACATTCAGTACTTC. Translation: CASSFSAALAKNIQYF. The full variable domain, its missing parts supplied by reference TRBV28 and TRBJ2-4, is DVKVTQSSRYLVKRTGEKVFLECVQDMDHENMFWYRQDPGLGLRLIYFSYDVKMKEKGDIPEGYSVSREKKERFSLILESASTNQTSMYLCASSFSAALAKNIQYFGAGTRLSVL.

This clonotype has a handful of counts. A much larger clone lies one base from this, so it may be a read error. The chain links TRBV12-3 or TRBV12-4 to TRBJ1-4; D gene ambiguous. The CDR3 runs 11 residues. The CDR3: CASRGNEELFF. DNA for the CDR3: TGTGCCAGCAGGGGGAATGAAGAACTGTTTTTT.

In this sample, this clonotype turned up a few times. The chain joins TRBV15 to TRBJ2-3, with 8 nucleotides matching TRBD1. Unmatched junction bases numbered 4, after V lost 3 bases and J lost 2 bases. This CDR3 is built from 15 residues. Germline V gene sequence: CDR1 LNHNV, CDR2 YYDKDF (reference sequence). The CDR3 DNA follows: TGTGCCACCAGCAGGGAGACAGGGGTCACAGATACGCAGTATTTT. Translated, it gives CATSRETGVTDTQYF.

This clonotype was seen just once. The rearrangement uses TRBV30 and TRBJ2-7; D is perhaps TRBD1 (6 bases). Germline V gene lookup returns CDR1 GTSNPN and CDR2 SVGIG (reference sequence). The CDR3 has 15 residues. Trimming shortened V by 4 bases and J by 0 bases, and 16 bases separated the two germline ends. CDR3 coding DNA: TGTGCCTGGACCGGGACACAACTTAGCTCCTACGAGCAGTACTTC. It yields the protein CAWTGTQLSSYEQYF. The complete variable domain, with remaining parts taken from reference TRBV30 and TRBJ2-7, reads SQTIHQWPATLVQPVGSPLSLECTVEGTSNPNLYWYRQAAGRGLQLLFYSVGIGQISSEVPQNLSASRPQDRQFILSSKKLLLSDSGFYLCAWTGTQLSSYEQYFGPGTRLTVT.

CDR3 residues: CASSFWTSGNTGELFF. The CDR3 DNA reads TGTGCCAGCAGCTTCTGGACTAGCGGGAACACCGGGGAGCTGTTTTTT. V is TRBV13 and J is TRBJ2-2; 10 bases align to TRBD2. Germline V gene data show CDR1 as PRHDT and CDR2 as FYEKMQ (reference sequence). The CDR3 spans 16 residues. Trimming took 3 bases from V and 1 from J; bases not matched to a gene: 2. Combining the CDR3 with reference TRBV13 and TRBJ2-2 gives the whole variable domain AAGVIQSPRHLIKEKRETATLKCYPIPRHDTVYWYQQGPGQDPQFLISFYEKMQSDKGSIPDRFSAQQFSDYHSELNMSSLELGDSALYFCASSFWTSGNTGELFFGEGSRLTVL.

With respect to this clonotype: A much bigger clone sits one base away, suggesting this may be a read error. The CDR3: CASSSKGLAGSTDTQYF. The CDR3, as DNA: TGTGCCAGCAGCTCCAAAGGGCTAGCGGGAAGCACAGATACGCAGTATTTT. The chain joins TRBV7-2 to TRBJ2-3; 9 positions agree with TRBD2. There are 17 residues in the CDR3. CDR1 is SGHTA and CDR2 is FQGNSA in the germline V gene. Trimming cost V 4 bases and J 0 bases; bases outside gene matches: 8. The whole variable domain, remainder taken from reference TRBV7-2 and TRBJ2-3, is GAGVSQSPSNKVTEKGKDVELRCDPISGHTALYWYRQSLGQGLEFLIYFQGNSAPDKSGLPSDRFSAERTGGSVSTLTIQRTQQEDSAVYLCASSSKGLAGSTDTQYFGPGTRLTVL.